This T cell receptor beta chain was observed in a study of Graves' ophthalmopathy and Graves' hyperthyroidism. Study at large: Researchers obtained peripheral blood at initial diagnosis, before any treatment had begun.

Trimming pared 2 bases from V and 7 bases from J, leaving 12 bases between. Germline assignment: CDR1 MNHNS and CDR2 SASEGT. This CDR3 has 13 amino acids. This clonotype was recorded many times. Other autoimmune diseases, uncontrolled infections, pregnancy or lactation led to the exclusion of patients. RNA served as the template for amplifying TCR beta CDR3 regions. First-round RT-PCR employed HTBI primers, with a second-round multiplex PCR after it. TCRdb re-analysed the multiplex PCR reads in MiXCR, keeping a single row per CDR3 protein. The table has 300,000 to 400,000 distinct CDR3 sequences, 17% seen once; the top ten hold 9% to 15%.

Material: peripheral blood. This TCR derives from an adult man with Graves' ophthalmopathy. The genes are TRBV6-1 and TRBJ2-7; the D gene is possibly TRBD1 (6 bases). As DNA, the CDR3 is TGTGCCAGCAGTGAACAAGGACAGAGAGAGCAGTACTTC. It encodes CASSEQGQREQYF.